The 18 T cell receptor beta chains listed next were all sequenced from one sample in a study of blood T cells in healthy people across ages (dated by TCRdb to about 2015). Library construction relied on 5' RACE. TCRdb shows the sequencer as Illumina HiSeq 2500. A second PCR of roughly 7 to 11 cycles was performed with a sample-barcoded 5' primer and a J-beta primer mix. TCRdb itself trimmed the public reads at Q25 with fastp, ran MiXCR and retained productive beta chains. CDR3 protein duplicates are merged, each entry listing the most common genes and DNA. This sample has around 1,000,000 distinct CDR3 sequences in its table, and roughly a quarter of those were observed once. The ten top clones hold around 0.75% of the sample. This sample was shared with a second study, whose subject was T cells of mothers and their children.

Sequencing used blood. The receptors shown here come from a girl aged 2-10 years in good health.

As concerns this clonotype: A junction end diverges from the germline sequence, so it may reflect a read error. V and J are TRBV6-2 or TRBV6-3 and TRBJ2-5, with D tentatively TRBD1 or TRBD2 (6 bases each). With the DNA end fitting TRBJ2-1 better, the J assignment may be wrong. The CDR3 is made up of 17 amino acids. CDR1 and CDR2 from the germline V gene are MNHEY and SVGEGT. CDR3 protein: CASSYEISGASSNEQFF. The CDR3, as DNA: TGTGCCAGCAGTTACGAGATTTCGGGGGCATCCTCCAATGAGCAGTTCTTC.

This clonotype was counted only a few times. The gene calls are TRBV5-6 and TRBJ2-1; D is possibly TRBD2 (5 bases). Germline assignment: CDR1 SGHDT and CDR2 YYEEEE. The ends were cut back, 4 bases at V and 0 bases at J, with 17 bases in the middle. The CDR3 is 17 residues long. The chain's CDR3 is CASSDLGAISSYNEQFF. CDR3 bases: TGTGCCAGCAGCGACTTGGGAGCGATAAGCTCCTACAATGAGCAGTTCTTC.

The CDR3 region is CATLPGQGLNTEAFF. CDR3 DNA sequence: TGTGCCACCCTACCGGGACAGGGGTTGAACACTGAAGCTTTCTTT. This rearrangement joins TRBV19 to TRBJ1-1, with 10 bases aligning to TRBD1. The J segment lost 0 bases and the V segment lost 10 bases, leaving 8 bases of the junction unmatched. The CDR3 spans 15 residues. The germline V gene encodes CDR1 LNHDA and CDR2 SQIVND (reference sequence).

V is TRBV10-3 and J is TRBJ1-6; D gene ambiguous. The CDR3 totals 17 residues. With 3 bases removed from V and 7 bases from J, the gap between germline ends came to 19 bases. The V gene's germline CDR1 is ENHRY and CDR2 SYGVKD. CDR3 amino acids: CAISEIWAGLGNSPLHF. Written as DNA, the CDR3 is TGTGCCATCAGTGAAATCTGGGCGGGGTTAGGCAATTCACCCCTCCACTTT.

The chain has TRBV28 and TRBJ2-1, with 9 bases lining up with TRBD2. The CDR3 is made up of 14 amino acids. CDR1 and CDR2 (germline): MDHEN, SYDVKM. V was pared by 6 bases and J by 6 bases, with 6 bases of the junction left unmatched. CDR3 sequence: CASSRLAAGNEQFF. The CDR3 region has the DNA TGTGCCAGCAGCAGACTAGCGGCGGGCAATGAGCAGTTCTTC.

This clonotype showed up just a few times. This sequence joins TRBV10-3 and TRBJ2-3; the D is unclear. There are 18 residues in the CDR3. Germline V gene lookup returns CDR1 ENHRY and CDR2 SYGVKD. V was clipped by 1 base and J by 4 bases, with 21 bases between them. The CDR3 is CAISEFVVGLGRADTQYF. For the CDR3, the DNA is TGTGCCATCAGTGAGTTCGTAGTAGGTCTAGGTCGTGCAGATACGCAGTATTTT.

The CDR3 DNA is TGTGCCAGCAGTTTCTTGACTAGCGGGAGAGGGTCAGGTACAGATACGCAGTATTTT. Protein: CASSFLTSGRGSGTDTQYF. The J gene is TRBJ2-3, the V gene TRBV28; TRBD2 agrees at 12 bases. The germline CDR1 and CDR2 sequences are MDHEN and SYDVKM. V shed 3 bases and J 3 bases; nucleotides not matched to a gene: 13. The CDR3 loop spans 19 amino acids.

V and J are TRBV6-1 and TRBJ2-3; a weak D match, TRBD2 (5 bases). V gave up 1 base and J gave up 4 bases, with 15 bases separating them. The CDR3 is 16 residues long. Germline CDR1 is MNHNS and CDR2 is SASEGT. The CDR3 spells CASSEGGGLDPDTQYF. The CDR3 DNA reads TGTGCCAGCAGTGAAGGTGGAGGCCTGGACCCAGATACGCAGTATTTT.

This clonotype occurred a few times. Compared with germline, one end of the junction differs, possibly owing to a read error. This chain uses TRBV7-7 with TRBJ2-5, with 11 bases that match TRBD2. In germline, CDR1 is SSHAT, CDR2 FNYEAQ (reference sequence). The CDR3 consists of 15 residues. The CDR3 coding sequence is TGTGCTAGCAGTCTTGGGACTAGCGGTTGGGAGACCCAGTACTTC. It encodes CASSLGTSGWETQYF.

Only a few counts were recorded for this clonotype. The gene calls are TRBV5-1 and TRBJ2-3; 7 bases are shared with TRBD1. V gave up 2 bases and J gave up 0 bases; unmatched junction bases: 6. Germline V gene sequence: CDR1 SGHRS, CDR2 YFSETQ. The CDR3 is made up of 16 amino acids. CDR3 sequence (DNA): TGCGCCAGCAGCTTTCGACAGGGAGCTAGCACAGATACGCAGTATTTT. It specifies CASSFRQGASTDTQYF.

The chain carries TRBV9 and TRBJ1-5; no clear D gene. Germline CDR1 is SGDLS and CDR2 is YYNGEE. The CDR3 totals 14 residues. Trimming stripped 3 bases from V and 4 bases from J, with 11 bases between. CDR3 amino acids: CASSATLTNQPQHF. As DNA, the CDR3 is TGTGCCAGCAGCGCGACACTTACGAATCAGCCCCAGCATTTT. The variable domain in full, completed from reference TRBV9 and TRBJ1-5, reads DSGVTQTPKHLITATGQRVTLRCSPRSGDLSVYWYQQSLDQGLQFLIQYYNGEERAKGNILERFSAQQFPDLHSELNLSSLELGDSALYFCASSATLTNQPQHFGDGTRLSIL.

This clonotype was detected a few times. The junction departs from the called germline gene at one end, perhaps through a read error. The chain uses TRBV10-3 and TRBJ2-5, with a possible D match to TRBD2 (6 bases). Germline V CDR1 and CDR2: ENHRY, SYGVKD. The CDR3 is made up of 15 amino acids. CDR3 DNA sequence: TGTGCCATCAGTGAGTCGAGACTAGGAACCCCCTTGGAGTTCTTC. Translated, it gives CAISESRLGTPLEFF.

This clonotype came up many times. This CDR3 is CASSLQDGPGETQYF. In DNA, the CDR3 is TGTGCCAGCAGCTTACAGGACGGTCCGGGGGAGACCCAGTACTTC. J is TRBJ2-5 and V is TRBV7-3; D might be TRBD2 (5 bases). The ends were cut back, 2 bases at V and 5 bases at J, with 15 bases in the middle. The CDR3 has 15 amino acids. Germline V lookup: CDR1 SGHTA, CDR2 FQGTGA.

The chain has TRBV20-1 and TRBJ1-4; a weak D match, TRBD1 (5 bases). The CDR3 extends over 11 amino acids. Germline CDR1 and CDR2: DFQATT and SNEGSKA (reference sequence). The CDR3 DNA follows: TGCAGCCCTCTAAGGGGAGAAAAACTGTTTTTT. This encodes CSPLRGEKLFF.

This clonotype came up a few times. The chain carries TRBV29-1 and TRBJ2-5; the match to TRBD2 covers 7 bases. The DNA end is more similar to TRBJ2-1, so the J call may be wrong. This CDR3 spans 15 amino acids. From germline, CDR1 is SQVTM and CDR2 ANQGSEA. The CDR3 here is CSLYGGSVDSNEQFF. The CDR3 DNA is TGCAGCTTATACGGGGGGAGTGTCGATTCTAATGAGCAGTTCTTC.

The chain employs TRBV28 and TRBJ2-5; TRBD2 matches 8 bases. This CDR3 contains 16 residues. The ends lost 2 bases at V and 1 base at J; junction bases unmatched: 6. CDR1 MDHEN and CDR2 SYDVKM come from the germline V gene. The CDR3 DNA follows: TGTGCCAGCAGTTTAACGGGACTAGGTCCCCAAGAGACCCAGTACTTC. It translates to CASSLTGLGPQETQYF. The full variable domain, completed using reference TRBV28 and TRBJ2-5, is DVKVTQSSRYLVKRTGEKVFLECVQDMDHENMFWYRQDPGLGLRLIYFSYDVKMKEKGDIPEGYSVSREKKERFSLILESASTNQTSMYLCASSLTGLGPQETQYFGPGTRLLVL.

The chain uses TRBV29-1 and TRBJ2-3; 8 bases line up with TRBD1. The CDR3 runs 14 residues. V trimming: 4 bases; J trimming: 2 bases; junction bases outside the gene matches: 5. CDR1 SQVTM and CDR2 ANQGSEA come from the germline V gene. CDR3: CSVAQGVNTDTQYF. In DNA form, the CDR3 reads TGCAGCGTTGCACAGGGGGTTAACACAGATACGCAGTATTTT.

This clonotype was seen a few times. The rearrangement links TRBV6-1 to TRBJ1-1, with D perhaps TRBD1 (5 bases). Trimming stripped 0 bases from V and 5 bases from J, with 19 bases between. CDR3 length: 17 residues. The germline CDR1 and CDR2 sequences are MNHNS and SASEGT. CDR3 loop: CASSEAWGAGPETEAFF. Here the CDR3 DNA reads TGTGCCAGCAGTGAAGCTTGGGGCGCCGGACCCGAAACTGAAGCTTTCTTT.